One sample yielded the 2 T cell receptor beta chains listed below, sequenced in a study of T cell clones after liver transplantation. Only in-frame clones appear in the TCRdb table, and some are missing; sequencing was by immunoSEQ multiplex PCR. The sample includes roughly 7,400 clones, around three quarters of them seen just once. The sample was CD8+ T cells from blood, taken before liver transplant. The receptors were gathered from a human donor who received a liver transplant.

This clone turned up a few times. J is TRBJ1-1 and V is TRBV5-1, with D possibly being TRBD1 (5 bases). CDR3 size: 13 residues. Deletions cut 1 base from V and 9 bases from J, with 13 bases between. The germline V gene encodes CDR1 SGHRS and CDR2 YFSETQ. The CDR3 nucleotides read TGCGCCAGCAGCTTGTGGGACCCAACCCAAGCTTTCTTT. Amino acids: CASSLWDPTQAFF.

The CDR3 reads CASSTSGDETDTQYF. CDR3 in DNA: TGTGCCAGCAGTACTAGCGGGGATGAGACAGATACGCAGTATTTT. The chain links TRBV2 to TRBJ2-3, with 10 bases lining up with TRBD2. The CDR3 is 15 amino acids. V shed 5 bases and J 3 bases; nucleotides not matched to a gene: 5. Germline V gives CDR1 SNHLY, CDR2 FYNNEI. The full variable domain, its missing parts supplied by reference TRBV2 and TRBJ2-3, is EPEVTQTPSHQVTQMGQEVILRCVPISNHLYFYWYRQILGQKVEFLVSFYNNEISEKSEIFDDQFSVERPDGSNFTLKIRSTKLEDSAMYFCASSTSGDETDTQYFGPGTRLTVL.